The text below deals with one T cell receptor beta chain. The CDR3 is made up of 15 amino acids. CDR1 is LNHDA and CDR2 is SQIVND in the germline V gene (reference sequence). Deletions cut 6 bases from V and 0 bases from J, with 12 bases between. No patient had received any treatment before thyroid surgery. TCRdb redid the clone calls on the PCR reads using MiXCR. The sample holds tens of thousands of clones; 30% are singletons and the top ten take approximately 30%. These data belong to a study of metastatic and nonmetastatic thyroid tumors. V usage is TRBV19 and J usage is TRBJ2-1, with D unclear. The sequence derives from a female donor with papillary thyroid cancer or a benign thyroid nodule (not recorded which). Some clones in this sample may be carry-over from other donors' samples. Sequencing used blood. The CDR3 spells CASRGSPSSYNEQFF. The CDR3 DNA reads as TGTGCCAGTAGGGGCAGCCCGAGCTCCTACAATGAGCAGTTCTTC.